The clone carrying this T cell receptor beta chain was detected once. CDR1 is SGDLS and CDR2 is YYNGEE in the germline V gene. The CDR3 has 16 amino acids. V lost 3 bases and J 1 base, leaving 13 bases between the germline ends. This specimen comes from a study of PD-L1 blockade in urothelial cancer. Time point noted: pretreatment peripheral blood. This table comes from immunoSEQ multiplex PCR, and its TCRdb copy is limited to in-frame clones, with some not included. The profile shows about 86,000 clones, approximately 81% of them singletons. This sample comprised PBMCs, obtained around atezolizumab (anti-PD-L1) treatment. The TCR was taken from a man in his 60s with urothelial cancer. This chain links TRBV9 with TRBJ2-2, with D perhaps TRBD2 (5 bases). CDR3 nucleotide sequence: TGTGCCAGCAGCGCCCTTGGCGGAGGGAACACCGGGGAGCTGTTTTTT. Translated: CASSALGGGNTGELFF.